This TCR beta chain was observed in a study of Ad26.COV2.S vaccination and SARS-CoV-2 variants. The overall study: Once, or twice with 56 days between doses, Ad26.COV2.S was given intramuscularly. Study results and limitations: Placebo recipients and vaccine recipients were similar in non-spike TCR breadth.

With regard to this clone: Antigen: not known.

Profiling relied on immunoSEQ multiplex PCR, and the TCRdb table lists in-frame clones only, not all of them. The profile shows 450,000 to 550,000 clones, approximately 92% of them singletons. Treatment described: some 19 received Ad26.COV2.S at low or high dose, single or two shots; 5 received placebo; per-sample allocation not given. Vaccine and placebo recipients were sampled on day 63 after the first injection. The vaccine antigen was prefusion-stabilized Wuhan SARS-CoV-2 spike. The starting material was peripheral blood, obtained in a trial of Ad26.COV2.S vaccine versus placebo. The TCR originated in a person between 18 and 65 years old who received the Ad26.COV2.S COVID-19 vaccine or a placebo.

Here the CDR3 DNA reads TGTGCCAGCTCAGCGGACAGGGGATATCAGCCCCAGCATTTT. Amino acids: CASSADRGYQPQHF. V usage is TRBV18 and J usage is TRBJ1-5; TRBD1 agrees at 9 bases. V was pared by 5 bases and J by 5 bases, with 4 bases of the junction left unmatched. The CDR3 spans 14 residues. Germline-derived CDR1 and CDR2 are KGHSH and LQKENI.